Sequencing of this TCR beta chain was carried out in a study of identifying expanded T cells in peripheral blood. Produced via immunoSEQ multiplex PCR; TCRdb's table is partial and in-frame only. Of approximately 120,000 clones detected, about 88% appear once; the ten largest clones hold 7% to 9%. Germline CDR1 and CDR2: MNHEY and SMNVEV (reference sequence). There are 15 residues in the CDR3. V lost 3 bases and J 2 bases, leaving 12 bases between the germline ends. The chain employs TRBV27 and TRBJ2-3, with D perhaps matching TRBD1 or TRBD2 (6 bases each). The receptor comes from a person aged 18 to 69 in good health. The sequencing input was blood. For the CDR3, the DNA is TGTGCCAGCAGTTTTGAGGGGGGAATCACAGATACGCAGTATTTT. Protein: CASSFEGGITDTQYF.